This is a list of T cell receptor beta chains from one sample in a study of post-analysis software for immune sequencing data. One entry per CDR3 protein, called by TCRdb with MiXCR from the PCR reads. This repertoire shows hundreds of thousands of distinct CDR3 sequences, 40% to 50% found once; its top ten account for about 1.5%. The sequenced sample was blood. The source of these receptors is a girl aged 10-17 years with multiple sclerosis. Each CDR3 is given without its conserved first and last residue. Each record gives: clone size, D gene, V gene, J gene, CDR3 protein. A D gene is named only where the DNA matches it firmly. Clone size is stated in some rows and not others, as once, few, many or a class when expanded.

NA	NA	TRBV12-3/TRBV12-4	TRBJ1-4	ASSPAGAATREKLF
many	NA	TRBV10-3	TRBJ2-7	AISESNRRSYEQY
few	TRBD2	TRBV29-1	TRBJ2-1	SVEWLAGSSYNEQF
NA	TRBD1	TRBV10-3	TRBJ2-1	AISDGQGAEQF
NA	NA	TRBV5-1	TRBJ2-2	ASSLEDSRNTGELF
NA	NA	TRBV3-1	TRBJ2-5	ASSTGRGGAGLTQY
few	TRBD2	TRBV5-1	TRBJ2-1	ASSLDSMAGGYNEQF
NA	NA	TRBV18	TRBJ2-1	ASVNLKGHEQF
NA	TRBD1	TRBV29-1	TRBJ1-1	SVGLQGLSTEAF
NA	TRBD1	TRBV4-1	TRBJ1-5	ASRLRTGDQPQH
few	NA	TRBV5-1	TRBJ2-7	ASRLLYRARDEQY
NA	TRBD1	TRBV3-1	TRBJ2-3	ASSPGQGRDTQY
NA	NA	TRBV12-3/TRBV12-4	TRBJ2-2	ASSPDGRVNTGELF
NA	NA	TRBV20-1	TRBJ2-5	SAREGGMKTQY
NA	TRBD2	TRBV7-2	TRBJ2-1	ASSSSGLSSYNEQF
NA	NA	TRBV12-3/TRBV12-4	TRBJ1-2	ASSSIMGTGYT
NA	NA	TRBV12-3/TRBV12-4	TRBJ2-7	ATSGGIGEQY
few	TRBD1	TRBV29-1	TRBJ1-1	SVARTGLNTEAF
NA	TRBD1	TRBV11-2	TRBJ2-5	ASRTLGQGQQETQY
NA	NA	TRBV29-1	TRBJ2-1	SAPVDAGTQF
NA	NA	TRBV21-1	TRBJ2-4	ASTTQGAKNIQY
NA	NA	TRBV12-3/TRBV12-4	TRBJ1-2	ASSPRTAANGYT
NA	TRBD1	TRBV12-3/TRBV12-4	TRBJ1-2	ASSPPEGGGLGYGYT
NA	NA	TRBV27	TRBJ1-2	ASSFGIQGQPHGYT
few	NA	TRBV13	NA	ASSPEGQRETQY
once	NA	TRBV6-5	TRBJ1-6	ASSYVSGSAASSYNSPLH
few	TRBD2	TRBV4-1	TRBJ2-1	ASSPSQGTSGGGYYNEQF
NA	NA	TRBV6-6	TRBJ2-1	ASLEPTRPGDEQF
NA	TRBD1	TRBV20-1	TRBJ1-5	SATTGSQPQH
NA	NA	TRBV20-1	TRBJ2-1	GVPSSSYNEQF
NA	NA	TRBV4-1	TRBJ2-3	ASSQEERLASDTQY
few	TRBD2	TRBV12-3/TRBV12-4	TRBJ2-5	ASAPGGSETQY
NA	TRBD2	TRBV12-3/TRBV12-4	TRBJ2-2	ASTGTSGRFNTGELF
NA	NA	TRBV20-1	TRBJ2-1	SARVPLGGEGNEQF
NA	TRBD1	TRBV29-1	TRBJ2-7	SGGQGDEQY
NA	TRBD1	TRBV5-1	TRBJ2-3	ASSLTGGLTDTQY
few	NA	TRBV12-3/TRBV12-4	TRBJ1-5	ASSFSGGSNQPQH
NA	TRBD1	TRBV28	TRBJ1-2	ASSRPLGTAYGYT
few	NA	TRBV4-2	TRBJ2-3	ASSQGSNLADTQY
NA	NA	TRBV6-5	TRBJ2-3	AGSTQGGDTQY
few	NA	TRBV7-2	TRBJ2-5	ASSSSYMETQY
NA	NA	TRBV30	TRBJ1-2	AWSEQGGYGYT
NA	NA	TRBV11-3	TRBJ2-3	ASSLNYKDTQY
NA	NA	TRBV12-3/TRBV12-4	TRBJ2-3	ASSLRRQDTQY
NA	NA	TRBV12-3/TRBV12-4	TRBJ2-3	ASSPGAPPAQY
NA	NA	TRBV20-1	TRBJ2-5	SASRPQETQY
NA	NA	TRBV7-2	TRBJ2-7	ASSLDGAAYEQY
few	TRBD1	TRBV29-1	TRBJ1-1	SVLGLGGGRNTEAF
NA	TRBD2	TRBV20-1	NA	SATQRGALYEQY